This T cell receptor (beta chain) was sequenced during a study of technical replicates of blood from several donors. The CDR3 runs 18 residues. Trimming left V 4 bases short and J 4 bases short, with 25 bases between. CDR1 is SGHVS and CDR2 is FQNEAQ in the germline V gene. Clones were sequenced by immunoSEQ multiplex PCR, and TCRdb holds only the in-frame ones, with some missing. The sample carries about 75,000 clones, approximately 97% recorded once. The rearrangement joins TRBV7-8 to TRBJ2-5; weak D call: TRBD1 (5 bases). The source is a human donor in good health. The sample taken for sequencing was T cells isolated from PBMCs. CDR3 sequence reads: CASSYRAQAEPTLETQYF. The CDR3 region has the DNA TGTGCCAGCAGCTACCGAGCACAGGCTGAGCCGACCTTAGAGACCCAGTACTTC.